Described below is a single T cell receptor beta chain sequence and its context. The entry originates in a study of shared T cell receptors in the human thymus. Sequencing used immunoSEQ multiplex PCR; TCRdb keeps in-frame clones, though not all of them. In the table there are about 660,000 clones, roughly 90% of which are singletons. Trimming took 5 bases from V and 2 from J, leaving 7 bases between them. Germline-derived CDR1 and CDR2 are WSHSY and SAAADI. The CDR3 runs to 12 residues. This same sample was also part of a study on human thymus T cells. From that study: Samples came from healthy Finnish infants during open corrective cardiac surgery. Thymic tissue was derived from resections collected during corrective heart surgery. Repertoires from thymus and blood appeared to show biased V and J gene usage. Reports from related research described highly overlapping thymic repertoires among unrelated individuals.

The specimen sequenced was thymocytes. This chain uses TRBV10-2 with TRBJ2-7; D ambiguous. The clonotype was recovered from a boy in the first two years of life with a congenital heart defect. The CDR3 loop reads CASSLEPYEQYF. The CDR3 DNA reads TGCGCCAGCAGTCTAGAGCCCTACGAGCAGTACTTC.